These 21 T cell receptor beta chains were all obtained from the same sample, sequenced in a study of tumour-infiltrating T cells in Burkitt lymphoma. Repertoires were generated with immunoSEQ multiplex PCR, while TCRdb's copy carries only in-frame clones and drops some. The sample records roughly 15,000 clones, over 75% being singletons. The material sequenced was tumor tissue. The receptors shown here come from a human donor with diffuse large B-cell lymphoma.

The chain joins TRBV2 to TRBJ1-1; maybe TRBD1 (6 bases). CDR3 length: 13 amino acids. Per the germline V gene, CDR1 is SNHLY and CDR2 is FYNNEI. V was cut by 5 bases and J by 1 base, with 8 bases left in between. The CDR3 protein is CASSIQGNTEAFF. CDR3 bases: TGTGCCAGCAGTATACAGGGGAACACTGAAGCTTTCTTT. The full variable domain, completed using reference TRBV2 and TRBJ1-1, is EPEVTQTPSHQVTQMGQEVILRCVPISNHLYFYWYRQILGQKVEFLVSFYNNEISEKSEIFDDQFSVERPDGSNFTLKIRSTKLEDSAMYFCASSIQGNTEAFFGQGTRLTVV.

The chain carries TRBV5-1 and TRBJ1-1; tentatively, D is TRBD1 (5 bases). Germline V gives CDR1 SGHRS, CDR2 YFSETQ. CDR3 length: 16 amino acids. Between the trimmed V and J ends, which lost 0 bases and 5 bases, there was a span of 17 bases. The CDR3 nucleotides read TGCGCCAGCAGCTTGGAGGTCGGGTACACAGGAACTGAAGCTTTCTTT. It codes for CASSLEVGYTGTEAFF.

V gene TRBV27 combines with J gene TRBJ2-1; the match to TRBD1 covers 9 bases. Germline loops: CDR1 MNHEY, CDR2 SMNVEV (reference sequence). The junction had 6 bases not matched to a gene; V was cut back by 4 bases and J by 2 bases. CDR3 length: 16 amino acids. The CDR3 DNA is TGTGCCAGCAGTTCACTGGGGACAGGGCCCTACAATGAGCAGTTCTTC. This codes for CASSSLGTGPYNEQFF.

The sample holds a few counts of this clone. The V call is TRBV18, the J call TRBJ2-7; 7 bases map to TRBD1. J lost 0 bases, V lost 2 bases, and 4 bases had no gene match. This CDR3 is built from 15 residues. Germline-derived CDR1 and CDR2 are KGHSH and LQKENI. The CDR3: CASSPRQGPSYEQYF. DNA of the CDR3: TGTGCCAGCTCACCAAGACAGGGACCCTCCTACGAGCAGTACTTC.

The V gene is TRBV5-4, the J gene TRBJ2-7; TRBD1 matches 7 bases. The trim removed 2 bases at V and 5 bases at J, leaving 10 bases unmatched. The CDR3 runs to 15 residues. Looked up from germline, CDR1 is SGHNT and CDR2 is YYREEE (reference sequence). CDR3 sequence (DNA): TGTGCCAGCAGCTTTGAGAGGGGGCCTCTAGACGAGCAGTACTTC. The encoded protein is CASSFERGPLDEQYF.

The CDR3 region is CASSGEYQGGYTF. CDR3 bases: TGTGCCAGCAGTGGGGAGTACCAGGGGGGCTACACCTTC. The rearrangement uses TRBV2 and TRBJ1-2; D may be TRBD1 (6 bases). V was cut by 4 bases and J by 8 bases, with 14 bases left in between. The CDR3 is 13 residues long. Germline CDR1 is SNHLY and CDR2 is FYNNEI.

The J gene is TRBJ2-2, the V gene TRBV5-1, with D unclear. Germline lookup yields CDR1 SGHRS and CDR2 YFSETQ. The CDR3 spans 14 residues. Between the trimmed V and J ends, which lost 4 bases and 6 bases, there was a span of 13 bases. CDR3 sequence (DNA): TGCGCCAGCAGCCCCGATCGGACCGCCGGGGAGCTGTTTTTT. The encoded protein is CASSPDRTAGELFF. The full variable domain, completed using reference TRBV5-1 and TRBJ2-2, is KAGVTQTPRYLIKTRGQQVTLSCSPISGHRSVSWYQQTPGQGLQFLFEYFSETQRNKGNFPGRFSGRQFSNSRSEMNVSTLELGDSALYLCASSPDRTAGELFFGEGSRLTVL.

The CDR3 sequence: CASSPKGGLVGELFF. The CDR3 region has the DNA TGTGCCAGCAGCCCTAAAGGGGGCCTTGTCGGGGAGCTGTTTTTT. This chain links TRBV9 with TRBJ2-2; TRBD1 matches 7 bases. V trimming: 4 bases; J trimming: 7 bases; junction bases outside the gene matches: 10. Germline V CDR1 and CDR2: SGDLS, YYNGEE. This CDR3 comprises 15 residues.

The table lists this clone with a few counts. The rearrangement links TRBV9 to TRBJ1-4, with a tentative D call TRBD1 (5 bases). The CDR3 is made up of 14 amino acids. V shed 4 bases and J shed 7 bases, with 14 bases lying between them. CDR1 and CDR2 from the germline V gene are SGDLS and YYNGEE. The CDR3 DNA is TGTGCCAGCAGCACGGGACTGATGACTGAAAAACTGTTTTTT. This translates into CASSTGLMTEKLFF.

This clone was observed a few times. The same CDR3 can be traced to other DNA sequences in this sample. The chain carries TRBV10-3 and TRBJ2-7, with D uncertain. Trimming shortened V by 5 bases and J by 2 bases, and 7 bases separated the two germline ends. This CDR3 is 12 amino acids long. CDR1 is ENHRY and CDR2 is SYGVKD in the germline V gene. The CDR3 sequence is CAISSSAYEQYF. The CDR3 DNA reads as TGTGCCATCAGTAGTTCTGCCTACGAGCAGTACTTC.

The V call is TRBV20-1, the J call TRBJ1-4; D ambiguous. Looked up from germline, CDR1 is DFQATT and CDR2 is SNEGSKA (reference sequence). The ends were cut back, 4 bases at V and 5 bases at J, with 5 bases in the middle. This CDR3 is built from 11 residues. Here the CDR3 DNA reads TGCAGTGCTACCTTAAATGAAAAACTGTTTTTT. It translates to CSATLNEKLFF.

The rearrangement joins TRBV18 to TRBJ2-7; unclear D gene. V was clipped by 3 bases and J by 3 bases, with 6 bases between them. Germline loops: CDR1 KGHSH, CDR2 LQKENI. The CDR3 length is 12 residues. CDR3 DNA sequence: TGTGCCAGCTCACCCACGGGCTACGAGCAGTACTTC. The encoded protein is CASSPTGYEQYF.

This chain uses TRBV6-1 with TRBJ1-1; tentatively, D is TRBD1 (6 bases). This CDR3 has 15 amino acids. CDR1 and CDR2 from the germline V gene are MNHNS and SASEGT. Trimming took 5 bases from V and 1 from J, leaving 14 bases between them. CDR3 bases: TGTGCCAGCAGTAGCCTTACAGGGTGGAACACTGAAGCTTTCTTT. Translation: CASSSLTGWNTEAFF.

The genes are TRBV4-3 and TRBJ1-4; D is perhaps TRBD1 (6 bases). Per the germline V gene, CDR1 is LGHNA and CDR2 is YSLEER. The CDR3 runs 15 residues. The germline V and J ends were trimmed by 0 bases and 5 bases, with 10 bases remaining between them. The CDR3 region has the DNA TGCGCCAGCAGCCAAGAAGGACAGCCAAATGAAAAACTGTTTTTT. Protein sequence: CASSQEGQPNEKLFF.

The chain recombines TRBV6-1 with TRBJ1-1; D gene uncertain. CDR3 length: 15 amino acids. Germline CDR1 reads MNHNS; CDR2 reads SASEGT. V lost 5 bases and J lost 4, with 17 bases in between. The DNA for the CDR3 is TGTGCCAGCAGTACCGACCTTAACCGTGGCACTGAAGCTTTCTTT. Residues: CASSTDLNRGTEAFF.

The rearrangement joins TRBV29-1 to TRBJ2-7, with a tentative D call TRBD2 (5 bases). Trimming left V 1 base short and J 2 bases short, with 15 bases between. Germline-derived CDR1 and CDR2 are SQVTM and ANQGSEA. This CDR3 is built from 15 residues. The CDR3 DNA is TGCAGCGTTGAAGGGACCGGGAACCTAACCTACGAGCAGTACTTC. Translation: CSVEGTGNLTYEQYF.

This clone was observed once. The chain recombines TRBV18 with TRBJ1-2; the D is unclear. Germline CDR1 reads KGHSH; CDR2 reads LQKENI. The ends were cut back, 0 bases at V and 8 bases at J, with 10 bases in the middle. CDR3 length: 13 residues. CDR3 bases: TGTGCCAGCTCACCACCAACAGTGGGCGGCTACACCTTC. Amino acids: CASSPPTVGGYTF.

The chain's CDR3 is CASSLRSGGAPYNEQFF. The CDR3 DNA is TGCGCCAGCAGTCTGAGGAGCGGGGGGGCCCCCTACAATGAGCAGTTCTTC. This chain links TRBV5-1 with TRBJ2-1; 10 nucleotides match TRBD2. J was trimmed by 2 bases and V by 5 bases; bases with no gene match: 10. Germline lookup yields CDR1 SGHRS and CDR2 YFSETQ. The CDR3 contains 17 residues.

This clone has a single count. The rearrangement uses TRBV19 and TRBJ2-2; unclear D gene. V was trimmed by 4 bases and J by 5 bases, leaving 5 bases between them. The germline gives CDR1 LNHDA, CDR2 SQIVND (reference sequence). The CDR3 spans 12 residues. The CDR3 nucleotides read TGTGCCAGTAGTAGGGTGACCGGGGAGCTGTTTTTT. Its protein is CASSRVTGELFF.

The chain recombines TRBV14 with TRBJ2-5; possible D gene TRBD2, 7 bases. The CDR3 spans 15 residues. Germline V gene lookup returns CDR1 SGHDN and CDR2 FVKESK. V lost 4 bases and J lost 4, with 16 bases in between. The CDR3 here is CASSPREGGIETQYF. DNA of the CDR3: TGTGCCAGCAGCCCGAGAGAGGGGGGGATAGAGACCCAGTACTTC.

The J gene is TRBJ2-1, the V gene TRBV2, with 7 bases matching TRBD1. The trim removed 6 bases at V and 2 bases at J, leaving 7 bases unmatched. The CDR3 runs 15 residues. Germline-derived CDR1 and CDR2 are SNHLY and FYNNEI. The CDR3 here is CASSGQETTYNEQFF. The CDR3 nucleotides read TGTGCCAGCAGCGGACAGGAGACTACCTACAATGAGCAGTTCTTC.